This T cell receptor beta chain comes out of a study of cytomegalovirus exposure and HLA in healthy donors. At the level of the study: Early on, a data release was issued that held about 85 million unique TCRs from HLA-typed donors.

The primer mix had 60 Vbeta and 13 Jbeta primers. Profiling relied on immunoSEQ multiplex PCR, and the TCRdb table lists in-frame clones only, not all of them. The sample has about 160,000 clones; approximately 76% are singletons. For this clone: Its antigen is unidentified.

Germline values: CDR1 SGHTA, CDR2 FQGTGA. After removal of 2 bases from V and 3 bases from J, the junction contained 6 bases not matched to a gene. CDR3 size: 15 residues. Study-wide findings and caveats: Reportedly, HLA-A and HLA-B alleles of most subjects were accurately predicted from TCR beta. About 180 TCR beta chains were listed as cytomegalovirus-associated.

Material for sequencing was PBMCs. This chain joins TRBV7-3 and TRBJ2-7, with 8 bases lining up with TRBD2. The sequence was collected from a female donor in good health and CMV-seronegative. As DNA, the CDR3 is TGTGCCAGCAGCTTAGGGGGTAGCGGGGTCTACGAGCAGTACTTC. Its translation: CASSLGGSGVYEQYF. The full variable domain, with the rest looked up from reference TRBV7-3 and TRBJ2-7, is GAGVSQTPSNKVTEKGKYVELRCDPISGHTALYWYRQSLGQGPEFLIYFQGTGAADDSGLPNDRFFAVRPEGSVSTLKIQRTERGDSAVYLCASSLGGSGVYEQYFGPGTRLTVT.